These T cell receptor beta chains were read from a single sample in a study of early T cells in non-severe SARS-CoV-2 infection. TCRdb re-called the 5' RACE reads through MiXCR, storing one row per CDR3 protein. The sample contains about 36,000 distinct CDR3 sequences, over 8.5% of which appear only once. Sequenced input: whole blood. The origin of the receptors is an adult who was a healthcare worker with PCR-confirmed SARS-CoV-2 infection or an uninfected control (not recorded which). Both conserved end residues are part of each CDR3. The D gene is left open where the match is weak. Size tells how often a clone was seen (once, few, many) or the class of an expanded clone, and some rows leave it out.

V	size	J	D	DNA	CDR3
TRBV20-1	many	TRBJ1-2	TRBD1	TGCAGTGCTCCCGGACAGGGGGCGATTGGCTACACCTTC	CSAPGQGAIGYTF
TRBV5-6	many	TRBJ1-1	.	TGTGCCAGCAGTCTGGCAGGGTTGGCGAACACTGAAGCTTTCTTT	CASSLAGLANTEAFF
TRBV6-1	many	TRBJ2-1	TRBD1	TGTGCCAGCAGTGACAGGGGGCAGATCTACAATGAGCAGTTCTTC	CASSDRGQIYNEQFF
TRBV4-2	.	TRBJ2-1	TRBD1	TGTGCCAGCAGCCAGGACCCGACAGGGAACTACAATGAGCAGTTCTTC	CASSQDPTGNYNEQFF
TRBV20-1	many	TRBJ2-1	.	TGCAGTGTCTGGACTACCAAGATCAATGAGCAGTTCTTC	CSVWTTKINEQFF
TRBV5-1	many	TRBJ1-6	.	TGCGCCAGCAGCTTGGAAGGCCGAAATTCACCCCTCCACTTT	CASSLEGRNSPLHF
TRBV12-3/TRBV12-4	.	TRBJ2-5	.	TGTGCCAGCACCGCGGACAGCCGAATAGAGACCCAGTACTTC	CASTADSRIETQYF
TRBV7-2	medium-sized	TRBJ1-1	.	TGTGCCAGCAGCCCAAGACTGGCTAACGCTGAAGCTTTCTTT	CASSPRLANAEAFF
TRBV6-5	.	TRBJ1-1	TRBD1	TGTGCCAGCAGGGACAGGGTCGGGCCTGAAGCTTTCTTT	CASRDRVGPEAFF
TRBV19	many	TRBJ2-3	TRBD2	TGTGCCAGTAGTAGCCCCAGCGGGACTAGCACAGATACGCAGTATTTT	CASSSPSGTSTDTQYF
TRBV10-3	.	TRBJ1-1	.	TGTGCCATCAGTGGGGGTGAGGGCGAAGCTTTCTTT	CAISGGEGEAFF
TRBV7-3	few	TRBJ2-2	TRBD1	TGTGCCAGCAGCCGGGACAGGAACACCGGGGAGCTGTTTTTT	CASSRDRNTGELFF
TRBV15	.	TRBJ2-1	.	TGTGCCACCAGCAGAGAAATAAACAATGAGCAGTTCTTC	CATSREINNEQFF
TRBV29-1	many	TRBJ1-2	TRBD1	TGCAGCGTTAGAACCATCCGGGACAGTAACTATGGCTACACCTTC	CSVRTIRDSNYGYTF
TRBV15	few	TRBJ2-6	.	TGTGCCACCAGCAGAGCGGACTCTGGGGCCAACGTCCTGACTTTC	CATSRADSGANVLTF
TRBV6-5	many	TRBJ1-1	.	TGTGCCAGCAGATCCGCAGGGTATTCTGAAGCTTTCTTT	CASRSAGYSEAFF